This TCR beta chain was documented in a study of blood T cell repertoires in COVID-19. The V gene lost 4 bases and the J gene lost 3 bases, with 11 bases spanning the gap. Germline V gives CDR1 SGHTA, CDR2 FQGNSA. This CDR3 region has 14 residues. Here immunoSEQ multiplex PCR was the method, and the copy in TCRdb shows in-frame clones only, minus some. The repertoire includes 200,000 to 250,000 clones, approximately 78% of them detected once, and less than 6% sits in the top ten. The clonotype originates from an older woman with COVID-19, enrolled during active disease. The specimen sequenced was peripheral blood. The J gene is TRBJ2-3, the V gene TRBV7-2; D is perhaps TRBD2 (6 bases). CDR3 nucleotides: TGTGCCAGCAGCTGGGACTTGGGGACAGATACGCAGTATTTT. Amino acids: CASSWDLGTDTQYF.